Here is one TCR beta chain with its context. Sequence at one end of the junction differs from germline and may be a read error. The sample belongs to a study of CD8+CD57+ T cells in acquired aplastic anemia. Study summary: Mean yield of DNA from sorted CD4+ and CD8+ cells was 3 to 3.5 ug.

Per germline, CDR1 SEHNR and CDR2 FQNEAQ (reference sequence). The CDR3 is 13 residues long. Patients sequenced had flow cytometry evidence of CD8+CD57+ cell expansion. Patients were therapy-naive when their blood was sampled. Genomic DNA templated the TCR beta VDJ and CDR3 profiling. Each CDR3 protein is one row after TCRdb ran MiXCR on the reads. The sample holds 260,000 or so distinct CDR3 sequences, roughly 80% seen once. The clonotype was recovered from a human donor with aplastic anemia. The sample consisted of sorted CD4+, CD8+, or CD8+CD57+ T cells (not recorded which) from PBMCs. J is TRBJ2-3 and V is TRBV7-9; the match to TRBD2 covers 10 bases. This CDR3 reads CASSVAGGHATQF. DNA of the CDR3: TGTGCCAGCAGCGTAGCGGGAGGTCACGCTACGCAGTTT.